Each of the 5 T cell receptor beta chains below was sequenced from the same sample in a study of CXCR3-negative and CXCR3-positive naive CD8 T cells. Regarding the study as a whole: Researchers report that CXCR3-positive naive cells carry more hydrophobic TRB CDR3s than CXCR3-negative naive cells.

Antigens for these TCRs are unknown. The libraries of TRB cDNA were prepared using 5' RACE with UMI labels. From its re-call of the 5' RACE reads, TCRdb lists each CDR3 protein once, without DNA. The specimen's table records about 50,000 distinct CDR3 sequences. Sequenced sample: naive CXCR3+ CD8+ T cells from blood. This sample's subset: CD45RO-CCR7+CD27+CD95- naive CD8+ T cells expressing CXCR3 (TNR3+). The receptors come from a human donor in good health. Some clones in this sample may be carry-over from other donors' samples.

This chain connects TRBV6-2 or TRBV6-3 to TRBJ2-7; no DNA is available, so the TRBD1 call from TCRdb remains unchecked. This CDR3 has 13 residues. The germline CDR1 and CDR2 sequences are MNHEY and SVGEGT. The CDR3 sequence: CASSQTGPYEQYF.

By frequency, this clonotype is medium-sized. V gene TRBV29-1 combines with J gene TRBJ2-4. Germline V lookup: CDR1 SQVTM, CDR2 ANQGSEA. The CDR3 is 13 amino acids. CDR3 sequence reads: CSVVGTSKNIQYF.

The V call is TRBV6-6, the J call TRBJ1-1. Germline V gene sequence: CDR1 MNHNY, CDR2 SVGAGI (reference sequence). The CDR3 is made up of 15 amino acids. The chain's CDR3 is CASSYSKVSLIEAFF.

The chain couples TRBV12-3 or TRBV12-4 to TRBJ2-2. This CDR3 region has 13 residues. This CDR3 is CASSFAVTGELFF.

This chain uses TRBV7-2 with TRBJ2-1. The CDR3 runs to 15 residues. The V gene's germline CDR1 is SGHTA and CDR2 FQGNSA. The CDR3 sequence: CASSFDGDRFMQQFF.